What follows is one T cell receptor (beta chain) and its context. Germline V gene data show CDR1 as SGHTA and CDR2 as FQGNSA. The CDR3 spans 15 residues. V lost 5 bases and J 5 bases, leaving 13 bases between the germline ends. The table came from immunoSEQ multiplex PCR; TCRdb's copy has only in-frame clones and leaves some out. The repertoire holds around 190,000 clones, with roughly 84% as singletons. The record originates from a study of blood T cell repertoires in COVID-19. The receptor comes from a man over 45 with COVID-19, enrolled during active disease. The chain joins TRBV7-2 to TRBJ1-6; D call uncertain. Sample: peripheral blood. The CDR3 DNA reads as TGTGCCAGCAGCGAGCGAGCGATGCATAATTCACCCCTCCACTTT. Its protein is CASSERAMHNSPLHF.